The source of this T cell receptor (beta chain) is a study of cytomegalovirus exposure and HLA in healthy donors. In the study overall: A later analysis reported the approximately 120 validation repertoires used the same platform as the roughly 670 first-cohort repertoires.

About this clone itself: No antigen is known for it.

The CDR3 runs to 15 residues. Looked up from germline, CDR1 is SGHVS and CDR2 is FQNEAQ. The germline V and J ends were trimmed by 1 base and 0 bases, with 7 bases remaining between them. Profiled with immunoSEQ multiplex PCR; TCRdb holds only in-frame clones, not every one. The table has around 150,000 clones, about 90% seen once; the top ten hold approximately 2.9%. Findings and caveats of the study: The classifier was said to identify cytomegalovirus status with high specificity and sensitivity. Within the 95 to 150 validation repertoires, first-cohort TCR clusters tended to co-occur, according to a later analysis. The authors listed 150 to 200 TCR beta chains as cytomegalovirus-associated.

The clonotype originates from a woman aged 18-29 years in good health and CMV-seropositive. What was sequenced was PBMCs. The V and J genes are TRBV7-8 and TRBJ1-3; D remains ambiguous. CDR3 DNA: TGTGCCAGCAGCTTAGACGGTAGCTCTGGAAACACCATATATTTT. Translation: CASSLDGSSGNTIYF.